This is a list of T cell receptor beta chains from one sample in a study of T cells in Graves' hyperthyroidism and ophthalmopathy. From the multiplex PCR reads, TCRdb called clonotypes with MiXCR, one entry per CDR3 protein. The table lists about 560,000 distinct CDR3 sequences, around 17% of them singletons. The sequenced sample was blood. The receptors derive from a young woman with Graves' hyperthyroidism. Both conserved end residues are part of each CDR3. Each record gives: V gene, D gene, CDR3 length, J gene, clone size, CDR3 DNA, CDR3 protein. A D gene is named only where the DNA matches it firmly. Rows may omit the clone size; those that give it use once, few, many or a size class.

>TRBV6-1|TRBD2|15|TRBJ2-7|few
TGTGCCAGCAGTCCCCGTGGGACTAGCGGCTACGAGCAGTACTTC
CASSPRGTSGYEQYF
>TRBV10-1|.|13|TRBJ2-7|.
TGCGCCAGCAGTCCCCGGGAAATGGACGAGCAGTACTTC
CASSPREMDEQYF
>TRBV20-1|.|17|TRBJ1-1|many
TGCAGTGCTAGAGCCATGAGGGGCGCCCAATGGGGCACTGAAGCTTTCTTT
CSARAMRGAQWGTEAFF
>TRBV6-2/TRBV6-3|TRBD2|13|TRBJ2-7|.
TGTGCCAGCAGGCGCGGGACTAATATCGAGCAGTACTTC
CASRRGTNIEQYF
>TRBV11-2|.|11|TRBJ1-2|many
TGTGCCAGCTGGGGGGGGCATGGCTACACCTTC
CASWGGHGYTF
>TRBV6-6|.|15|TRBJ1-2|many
TGTGCCAGCAGTTACTCGAGTGGCGGAAACTATGGCTACACCTTC
CASSYSSGGNYGYTF
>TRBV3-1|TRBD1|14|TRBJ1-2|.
TGTGCCAGCAGCGACCGGGACAGGGTCTATGGCTACACCTTC
CASSDRDRVYGYTF
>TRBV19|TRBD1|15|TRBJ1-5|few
TGTGCCAGTAGTATGGTACAGGGGGCAAATCAGCCCCAGCATTTT
CASSMVQGANQPQHF
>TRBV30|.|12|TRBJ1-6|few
TGTGCCTGGAGAGCGCCTAAGGGGTCCCTCCACTTT
CAWRAPKGSLHF
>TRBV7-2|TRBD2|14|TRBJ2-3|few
TGTGCCAGCAGTAGGGAGGGCGGCACAGATACGCAGTATTTT
CASSREGGTDTQYF
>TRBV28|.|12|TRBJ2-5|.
TGTGCCAGCAGCTTCACGCAAGAGACCCAGTACTTC
CASSFTQETQYF
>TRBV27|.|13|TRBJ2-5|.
TGTGCCAGCAGTGACGGGATCCAAGAGACCCAGTACTTC
CASSDGIQETQYF
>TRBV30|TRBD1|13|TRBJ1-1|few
TGTGCCTGGAGTGGACAGGGGGGCACTGAAGCTTTCTTT
CAWSGQGGTEAFF
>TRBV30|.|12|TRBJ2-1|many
TGTGCCTGGAGGGACGGCCGGAATGAGCAGTTCTTC
CAWRDGRNEQFF
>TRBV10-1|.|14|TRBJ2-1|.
TGCGCCAGAGAAACTGGGAGCTCCTACAATGAGCAGTTCTTC
CARETGSSYNEQFF
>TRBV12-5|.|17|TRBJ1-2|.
TGTGCTAGTGGTTTGAAGATTATGAGCACCCTTAACTATGGCTACACCTTC
CASGLKIMSTLNYGYTF
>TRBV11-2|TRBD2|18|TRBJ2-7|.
TGTGCCAGCAGCTTCCTAAGACTAGCGGGGGCCCTCTCCTACGAGCAGTACTTC
CASSFLRLAGALSYEQYF
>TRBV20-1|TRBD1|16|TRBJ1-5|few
TGCAGTGCTAGAGTGGGACAGAGTTATAGCAATCAGCCCCAGCATTTT
CSARVGQSYSNQPQHF
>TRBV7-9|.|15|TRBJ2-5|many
TGTGCCAGCACTCCACGAGGGACTGGAGGAGAGACCCAGTACTTC
CASTPRGTGGETQYF
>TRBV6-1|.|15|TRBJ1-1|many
TGTGCCAGCAGTTTCGGAGCGAAGTGGAGCACTGAAGCTTTCTTT
CASSFGAKWSTEAFF
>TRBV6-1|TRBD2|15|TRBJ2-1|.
TGTGCCAGCAGTCCCGTGGGGGAGGGCGGCAATGAGCAGTTCTTC
CASSPVGEGGNEQFF
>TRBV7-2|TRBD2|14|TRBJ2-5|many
TGTGCCAGCAGCCGCGGGGGGGCAAGAGAGACCCAGTACTTC
CASSRGGARETQYF
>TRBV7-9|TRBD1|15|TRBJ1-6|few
TGTGCCAGCGCCACCGGGACAGAGACTAATTCACCCCTCCACTTT
CASATGTETNSPLHF
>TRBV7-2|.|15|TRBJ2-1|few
TGTGCCAGCAGCTGGGGGGGGGGGCGGTTCAATGAGCAGTTCTTC
CASSWGGGRFNEQFF
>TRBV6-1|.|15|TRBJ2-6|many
TGTGCCAGCAGTCGGACATTTGAAGGGGCCAACGTCCTGACTTTC
CASSRTFEGANVLTF
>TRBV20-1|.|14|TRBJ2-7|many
TGCAGTGCTAACGACATCCAGCACTCCTACGAGCAGTACTTC
CSANDIQHSYEQYF
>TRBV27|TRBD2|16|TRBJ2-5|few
TGTGCCAGCAGTTTTTTGGCTAGCGGGAGACGGGAGACCCAGTACTTC
CASSFLASGRRETQYF
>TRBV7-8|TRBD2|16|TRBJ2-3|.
TGTGCCAGCAGCTTAGCAGGGTCGGGAGGGACAGATACGCAGTATTTT
CASSLAGSGGTDTQYF
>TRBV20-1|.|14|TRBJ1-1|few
TGCAGTGCTACCGGCCGGGTTGGTAACACTGAAGCTTTCTTT
CSATGRVGNTEAFF
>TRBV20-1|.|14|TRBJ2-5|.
TGCAGTGCTAGAGGTGGGCAGGGATTGGAGACCCCGTACTTC
CSARGGQGLETPYF
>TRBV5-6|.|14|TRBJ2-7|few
TGTGCCAGCCTGGGGCAAGGGGTAGACTACGAGCAGTACTTC
CASLGQGVDYEQYF
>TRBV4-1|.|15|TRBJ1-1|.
TGCGCCAGCAGCCAAGGCGGAGCAGCGAACACTGAAGCTTTCTTT
CASSQGGAANTEAFF
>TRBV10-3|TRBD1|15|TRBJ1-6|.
TGTGCCATCAGTGGGGACAGCTCCTATAATTCACCCCTCCACTTT
CAISGDSSYNSPLHF
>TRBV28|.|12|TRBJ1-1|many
TGTGCCAGCAGTTACGGGCCCACTGAAGCTTTCTTT
CASSYGPTEAFF
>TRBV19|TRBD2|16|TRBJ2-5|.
TGTGCCAGTAGTATAGTCGGCGGGGGGGTCGAAGAGACCCAGTACTTC
CASSIVGGGVEETQYF
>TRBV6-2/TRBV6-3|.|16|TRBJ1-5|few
TGTGCCAGCGCATCGCCGTGGGGCAGAAACAATCAGCCCCAGCATTTT
CASASPWGRNNQPQHF
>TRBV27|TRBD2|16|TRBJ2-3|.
TGTGCCAGCAGTTTAGGGACTAGCGAGGGTACAGATACGCAGTATTTT
CASSLGTSEGTDTQYF